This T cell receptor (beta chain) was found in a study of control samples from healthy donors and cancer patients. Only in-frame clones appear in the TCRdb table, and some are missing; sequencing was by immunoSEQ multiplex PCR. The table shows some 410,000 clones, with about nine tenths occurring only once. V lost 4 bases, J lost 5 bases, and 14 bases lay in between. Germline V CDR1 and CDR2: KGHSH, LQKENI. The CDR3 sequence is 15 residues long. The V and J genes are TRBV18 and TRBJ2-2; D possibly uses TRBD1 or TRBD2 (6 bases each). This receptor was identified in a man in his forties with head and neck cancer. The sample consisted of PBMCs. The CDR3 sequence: CASSRGTLSTGELFF. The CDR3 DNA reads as TGTGCCAGCTCACGCGGGACACTATCTACCGGGGAGCTGTTTTTT.